This T cell receptor beta chain was identified in a study of tumor and adjacent non-tumor tissue in lung cancer (dated by TCRdb to 2017 to 2018). Describing the broader study: Patients with adenocarcinoma (around 13), squamous cell carcinoma (2) and small cell lung cancer (1) were included in the cohort. TCRbeta CDR3 sequencing was performed on around 30 paired specimens, with one tumor sample and one normal lung sample collected per patient. Ages among the 15 or so patients ranged from roughly 31 to 80 years, there were around 10 men and 5 women, and disease was at TNM stage I to III. Using bulk TCRbeta repertoires from some 14 lung cancer patients, the study set lung tumor tissue side by side with matched distant non-tumor lung tissue. Sequencing generated a total of about 130,000,000 productive TCRbeta reads, averaging roughly 4.3 million reads per sample. Findings and caveats that apply to the study as a whole: TCR diversity was significantly higher in younger patients, and greater tumor TCR diversity was associated with shorter overall survival and shorter disease-free survival. Only around 16 patients were in the cohort, and the authors stated that larger samples and more detailed clinical data are needed. The sequencing platform is not named in the methods, and unique molecular identifiers are not mentioned. TCR diversity (inverse Simpson) was significantly higher in tumor than in normal lung tissue (roughly 430 vs 170, P = 0.0075, Mann-Whitney U test). The top 100 clones made up a significantly larger cumulative share of the repertoire in normal lung than in tumor tissue. Because peripheral blood was not sequenced, the blood TCRbeta repertoires of the lung cancer patients in the study went unexamined.

This clonotype has a handful of counts. It lacks a known antigen. The sample holds no much larger clone one base away, and base qualities are not on file. RNA was isolated from bulk unsorted tissue, and RNA quality was assessed with a NanoDrop ND-1000 and an Agilent 2100. The donors were newly diagnosed lung cancer patients admitted for thoracic surgery in China from August to November 2014 who had not received prior chemotherapy. Patients who had received previous radiotherapy or chemotherapy, or who had another concurrent cancer, were excluded from the study. Pieces of surgical tissue measuring roughly 1-2.3 cm3 were kept in RNAlater solution and stored at -80 degrees C until use. The library was made by multiplex PCR. The sequencer listed for this sample is Illumina HiSeq 2500. TCRbeta libraries were constructed through three rounds of nested PCR with primers (Table S4) according to protocols modified from ARM-PCR. Before sequencing, PCR products of 200-500 bp were cut from the gel and purified using the QIAquick gel extraction kit. Per the original workflow: Reads were cleaned with Trimmomatic, merged with FLASH into complete CDR3 sequences, and assigned to V(D)J germline segments with MiTCR. Clonal diversity was computed as the inverse Simpson's index with VDJtools. In-frame sequences lacking a premature stop codon were counted as productive reads. The public reads were reprocessed in TCRdb via fastp at Q25 and MiXCR, keeping in-frame beta chains. Identical CDR3 proteins give one entry, which carries the most common genes and DNA. The V and J calls were not made by the authors but by TCRdb's processing. A total of about 140,000 distinct CDR3 sequences appear in this sample, approximately 64% of them only once. The ten most abundant clones make up 15% to 20% of the sample.

The specimen was lung tumor tissue. The TCR originated in a man aged 60 to 69 with small cell lung cancer.

Here is the DNA: TGTGCCAGCAGAGGTTGGGGGGCGCCTGGGGCCAACGTCCTGACTTTC. It translates to CASRGWGAPGANVLTF. The sequence joins TRBV6-1 to TRBJ2-6; the D gene cannot be resolved beyond TRBD1 or TRBD2, each matching 6 bases. V lost 6 bases and J lost 2 bases; the stretch between them is 14 bases long. CDR1 and CDR2 are read off the germline V gene as MNHNS and SASEGT. Including the terminal cysteine and phenylalanine, the CDR3 comprises 16 residues. This entry keeps only the CDR3 DNA: 48 bases, framed from base 1.